This T cell receptor (beta chain) was recorded in a study of blood T cells in healthy people across ages. In the study overall: Template switching retrieved approximately one barcoded beta molecule for each two T cells. Study results and limitations: Diversity was higher, and naive CD4+ cells more numerous, in long-lived donors than in aged donors.

Of note for this clonotype: The antigen remains undetermined. Germline and junction disagree at one end, which may indicate a read error.

From germline, CDR1 is MNHEY and CDR2 SMNVEV (reference sequence). This CDR3 comprises 13 residues. Sample-barcoded 5' priming and a J-beta primer mix drove a second PCR of about 6 to 12 cycles. No fewer than 3 million CDR3-containing paired-end reads came from each sample. MiXCR, applied by TCRdb to the 5' RACE reads, yields one record per CDR3 protein. The data show hundreds of thousands of distinct CDR3 sequences, roughly three fifths seen once. Isolation of PBMCs gave at least 7 million cells per sample. The sequence came from a man aged 55 to 70 in good health. The source material was blood. This rearrangement joins TRBV27 to TRBJ2-4; D possibly corresponds to TRBD1 (6 bases). The CDR3 protein is CASSVMQGHIRYF. CDR3 nucleotides: TGTGCCAGCAGTGTGATGCAGGGACACATTCGGTACTTC.